The 22 T cell receptor beta chains below all came from one sample that was sequenced in a study of OX40 agonist ivuxolimab in advanced cancers. Measured with immunoSEQ multiplex PCR; TCRdb has only the in-frame clones, and not every one. This table holds tens of thousands of clones, approximately 80% found once. Sequencing used CD4+ or CD8+ T cells sorted from blood, obtained in a trial of the OX40 agonist ivuxolimab. The receptors derive from an adult with an advanced solid tumor such as melanoma, head and neck, liver or kidney cancer.

Written as DNA, the CDR3 is TGTGCCAGCAGCCTGCTCCCTAGCGACTACAATGAGCAGTTCTTC. Protein sequence: CASSLLPSDYNEQFF. V gene TRBV7-2 combines with J gene TRBJ2-1; D is possibly TRBD2 (6 bases). Germline CDR1 reads SGHTA; CDR2 reads FQGNSA. CDR3 size: 15 residues. Trimming pared 5 bases from V and 3 bases from J, leaving 14 bases between.

This chain uses TRBV28 with TRBJ2-4, with TRBD2 identical over 8 bases. Germline-derived CDR1 and CDR2 are MDHEN and SYDVKM. The CDR3 has 16 residues. With V trimmed by 8 bases and J by 3 bases, 12 bases remained unmatched. CDR3 loop: CASYPLRGADKNIQYF. CDR3 coding DNA: TGTGCCAGCTACCCTCTGCGGGGGGCTGACAAAAACATTCAGTACTTC.

This chain connects TRBV27 to TRBJ2-7; 7 bases map to TRBD2. CDR1 MNHEY and CDR2 SMNVEV come from the germline V gene (reference sequence). This CDR3 is 15 amino acids long. Trimming removed 6 bases from V and 5 bases from J; junction bases left unmatched: 13. The CDR3: CASSPRGGGVDEQYF. CDR3 sequence (DNA): TGTGCCAGCAGCCCCCGGGGTGGGGGGGTGGACGAGCAGTACTTC.

This clone is a singleton in its sample. This sequence joins TRBV27 and TRBJ2-3; 8 bases are shared with TRBD2. Per the germline V gene, CDR1 is MNHEY and CDR2 is SMNVEV (reference sequence). Trimming at V came to 4 bases and at J to 1 base, leaving 4 bases not matched to a gene. This CDR3 region has 15 residues. The CDR3 sequence: CASSWLTSGTDTQYF. In nucleotides, the CDR3 is TGTGCCAGCAGTTGGCTGACTAGCGGCACAGATACGCAGTATTTT.

The chain uses TRBV5-4 and TRBJ2-7; D might be TRBD2 (5 bases). The CDR3 extends over 14 amino acids. Per germline, CDR1 SGHNT and CDR2 YYREEE (reference sequence). The germline V and J ends were trimmed by 4 bases and 1 base, with 12 bases remaining between them. In DNA, the CDR3 is TGTGCCAGCAGCGGGGAGTACCCTTCCTACGAGCAGTACTTC. Translated, it gives CASSGEYPSYEQYF.

The chain links TRBV15 to TRBJ1-3; D gene uncertain. This CDR3 has 14 residues. Trimming left V 4 bases short and J 6 bases short, with 13 bases between. The V gene's germline CDR1 is LNHNV and CDR2 YYDKDF (reference sequence). CDR3: CATSKRGGINTIYF. The CDR3 DNA sequence: TGTGCCACCAGCAAGAGAGGAGGGATAAACACCATATATTTT.

This clone has just a few counts. V is TRBV21-1 and J is TRBJ1-6. TRBV21-1 is a listed pseudogene. The CDR3 is 17 residues long. The CDR3 protein is CASSKSDLRPADSPLHF. The CDR3 region has the DNA TGTGCCAGCAGCAAAAGTGACCTAAGGCCAGCAGATTCACCCCTCCACTTT.

The chain recombines TRBV4-2 with TRBJ2-7; D gene unclear. V was cut by 1 base and J by 4 bases, with 8 bases left in between. The length of the CDR3 is 13 residues. Germline V gene data show CDR1 as LGHNA and CDR2 as YNFKEQ. The CDR3 nucleotides read TGTGCCAGCAGCCAAGCTGCCTTTTACGAGCAGTACTTC. This encodes CASSQAAFYEQYF.

On this clone: An end of the junction differs from the germline gene, which may be a read error. The chain is built from TRBV5-1 and TRBJ1-3; D is unclear. There are 14 residues in the CDR3. The germline V gene encodes CDR1 SGHRS and CDR2 YFSETQ. CDR3 sequence (DNA): TGCGCCAGCAGGGAGTGGGATGCTGGCAACACCATATATTTT. Its translation is CASREWDAGNTIYF.

V gene TRBV4-1 combines with J gene TRBJ2-7, with D uncertain. The germline gives CDR1 MGHRA, CDR2 YSYEKL. The ends were cut back, 1 base at V and 4 bases at J, with 5 bases in the middle. This CDR3 is 12 amino acids long. The CDR3 nucleotides read TGCGCCAGCAGCCAAGTAGATTACGAGCAGTACTTC. Translated, it gives CASSQVDYEQYF.

This chain joins TRBV9 and TRBJ2-5; no clear D gene. The CDR3 spans 14 residues. The germline CDR1 and CDR2 sequences are SGDLS and YYNGEE. Trimming took 0 bases from V and 5 from J, leaving 11 bases between them. CDR3 amino acids: CASSVGLKGETQYF. CDR3 nucleotides: TGTGCCAGCAGCGTAGGACTTAAAGGGGAGACCCAGTACTTC. The variable domain in full, with the rest retrieved from reference TRBV9 and TRBJ2-5, is DSGVTQTPKHLITATGQRVTLRCSPRSGDLSVYWYQQSLDQGLQFLIQYYNGEERAKGNILERFSAQQFPDLHSELNLSSLELGDSALYFCASSVGLKGETQYFGPGTRLLVL.

The rearrangement joins TRBV29-1 to TRBJ1-2, with D unresolved. V was clipped by 6 bases and J by 0 bases, with 11 bases between them. Germline V gives CDR1 SQVTM, CDR2 ANQGSEA. The CDR3 loop spans 13 amino acids. CDR3 bases: TGCAGCGTGGTCCTAGGGACTAACTATGGCTACACCTTC. This gives the protein CSVVLGTNYGYTF.

The J gene is TRBJ1-1, the V gene TRBV4-1; D is ambiguous. The CDR3 consists of 13 residues. Germline V gene data show CDR1 as MGHRA and CDR2 as YSYEKL. With 0 bases removed from V and 5 bases from J, the gap between germline ends came to 7 bases. The CDR3 sequence is CASSQDFRTEAFF. Here the CDR3 DNA reads TGCGCCAGCAGCCAAGATTTTAGAACTGAAGCTTTCTTT.

On this clone: The junction differs from germline at one of its ends, possibly a read error. This chain joins TRBV6-1 and TRBJ1-4, with D possibly being TRBD1 (5 bases). CDR3 length: 10 amino acids. The germline CDR1 and CDR2 sequences are MNHNS and SASEGT. The CDR3 DNA is TGTGCCAGCAGTGAAGGACAGCCTATTTTT. It translates to CASSEGQPIF.

This chain links TRBV13 with TRBJ2-7, with TRBD1 as a possible D gene (6 bases). Trimming took 5 bases from V and 1 from J, leaving 9 bases between them. CDR1 PRHDT and CDR2 FYEKMQ come from the germline V gene (reference sequence). The CDR3 contains 13 residues. CDR3 DNA: TGTGCCAGCAGCCCTGACAGGTCCTACGAGCAGTACTTC. The encoded protein is CASSPDRSYEQYF.

The rearrangement joins TRBV9 to TRBJ2-1; 14 bases agree with TRBD2. This CDR3 has 18 amino acids. In germline, CDR1 is SGDLS, CDR2 YYNGEE. V shed 1 base and J 4 bases; nucleotides not matched to a gene: 7. The CDR3 bases are TGTGCCAGCAGCGTACCCCGACTAGCGGGGGGGCAGTACAATGAGCAGTTCTTC. This translates into CASSVPRLAGGQYNEQFF.

The CDR3 region is CASSPRTSGRWWETQYF. CDR3 DNA sequence: TGTGCCAGCAGTCCCAGGACTAGCGGGAGATGGTGGGAGACCCAGTACTTC. The chain links TRBV28 to TRBJ2-5; TRBD2 aligns across 13 bases. Germline CDR1 reads MDHEN; CDR2 reads SYDVKM. The ends lost 5 bases at V and 5 bases at J; junction bases unmatched: 11. The CDR3 runs to 17 residues.

This chain joins TRBV7-9 and TRBJ1-6, with D unresolved. Trimming cost V 5 bases and J 1 base, with 9 bases left between them. The germline V gene encodes CDR1 SEHNR and CDR2 FQNEAQ (reference sequence). CDR3 length: 15 amino acids. DNA for the CDR3: TGTGCCAGCAGCCCCCCCTTATCCTATAATTCACCCCTCCACTTT. As protein: CASSPPLSYNSPLHF.

This clone was observed once. The rearrangement uses TRBV11-2 and TRBJ2-7; tentatively, D is TRBD1 (6 bases). The CDR3 spans 12 residues. V lost 5 bases, J lost 3 bases, and 8 bases lay in between. Germline V gene sequence: CDR1 SGHAT, CDR2 FQNNGV. The CDR3 coding sequence is TGTGCCAGCAGCCAGGACAGCTACGAGCAGTACTTC. It codes for CASSQDSYEQYF.

This chain connects TRBV6-5 to TRBJ2-1, with D perhaps TRBD2 (6 bases). Deletions cut 0 bases from V and 5 bases from J, with 11 bases between. This CDR3 region has 15 residues. CDR1 MNHEY and CDR2 SVGAGI come from the germline V gene. The CDR3 reads CASSYSAGGNNEQFF. In nucleotides, the CDR3 is TGTGCCAGCAGTTACTCCGCCGGAGGGAACAATGAGCAGTTCTTC.

The chain uses TRBV7-9 and TRBJ2-7, with a weak D call TRBD2 (6 bases). V lost 4 bases and J 7 bases, leaving 17 bases between the germline ends. CDR1 and CDR2 (germline): SEHNR, FQNEAQ (reference sequence). This CDR3 comprises 14 residues. DNA of the CDR3: TGTGCCAGCAGCTCTCCTTCCGGGGGAGAGGAGCAGTACTTC. This sequence encodes CASSSPSGGEEQYF.

V is TRBV9 and J is TRBJ1-1; D call uncertain. Deletions cut 3 bases from V and 5 bases from J, with 17 bases between. Germline values: CDR1 SGDLS, CDR2 YYNGEE. The CDR3 has 15 residues. The CDR3 protein is CASSDGEQVGTEAFF. CDR3 nucleotide sequence: TGTGCCAGCAGCGACGGGGAACAAGTCGGGACTGAAGCTTTCTTT.